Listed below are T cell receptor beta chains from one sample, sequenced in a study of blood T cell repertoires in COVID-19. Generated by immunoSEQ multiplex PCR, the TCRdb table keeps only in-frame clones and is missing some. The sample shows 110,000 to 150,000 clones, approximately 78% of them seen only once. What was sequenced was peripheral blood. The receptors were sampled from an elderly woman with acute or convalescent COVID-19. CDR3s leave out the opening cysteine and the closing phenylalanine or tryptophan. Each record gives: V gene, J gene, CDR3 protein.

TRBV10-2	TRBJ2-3	ASSGLSWDLPGTDTQY
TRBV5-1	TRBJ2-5	ASSLGTSGDQETQY
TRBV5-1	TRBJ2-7	ASSGTSGSGEQY
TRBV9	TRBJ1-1	ASQPRTGGGGTEAF
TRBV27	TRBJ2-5	ASSFRWPGQGLRETQY
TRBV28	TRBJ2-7	ASSFVLAGGTYEQY
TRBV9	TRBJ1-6	ASSALPSYNSPLH
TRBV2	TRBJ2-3	ASSPLTRTDTQY
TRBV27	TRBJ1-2	ASSFGRSHGYT
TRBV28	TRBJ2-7	ASSLRRERSEQY
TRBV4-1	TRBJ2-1	ASSQQLHRTGGNEQF
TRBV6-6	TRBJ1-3	ASSLTGPSSGNTIY
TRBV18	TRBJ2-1	ASSPSDSSRYNEQF
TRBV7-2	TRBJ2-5	ASSLVPSGGQETQY
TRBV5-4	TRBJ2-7	ASSPGLAGSYEQY
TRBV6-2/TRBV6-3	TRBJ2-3	ASSSLGTSGGPHKGDTQY
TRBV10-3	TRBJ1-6	AISESQAYNSPLH
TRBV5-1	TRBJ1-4	ASRTGQINEKLF
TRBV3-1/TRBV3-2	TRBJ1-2	ASSQQGARGYT
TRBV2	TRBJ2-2	ASSRQGITGELF
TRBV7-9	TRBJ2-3	ASSPLSGVDTQY
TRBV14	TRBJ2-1	ASSHIAGAAYNEQF
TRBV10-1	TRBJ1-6	ANRMWPFH
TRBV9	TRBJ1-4	ASSSRDVAGEKLF
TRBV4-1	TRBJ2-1	ASSQEARGGSVEQF
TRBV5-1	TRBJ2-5	ASSPYPGQGETQY
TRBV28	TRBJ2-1	ASSNSGGAVHEQF
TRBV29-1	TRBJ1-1	SVVETGGGTEAF
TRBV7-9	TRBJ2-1	ASSPFGRYNEQF
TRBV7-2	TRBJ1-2	ASSLLIFGGSAGYT
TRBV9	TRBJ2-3	ASSVGSGADTQY
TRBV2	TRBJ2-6	ASIRQGSGANVLT
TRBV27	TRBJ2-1	ASSLPTWDRGRGDTSYNEQF
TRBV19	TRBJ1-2	ASSIQGSYGYT
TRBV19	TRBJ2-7	ASSTTSGRIYEQY
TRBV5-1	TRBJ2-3	ASSSTGAVDTQY